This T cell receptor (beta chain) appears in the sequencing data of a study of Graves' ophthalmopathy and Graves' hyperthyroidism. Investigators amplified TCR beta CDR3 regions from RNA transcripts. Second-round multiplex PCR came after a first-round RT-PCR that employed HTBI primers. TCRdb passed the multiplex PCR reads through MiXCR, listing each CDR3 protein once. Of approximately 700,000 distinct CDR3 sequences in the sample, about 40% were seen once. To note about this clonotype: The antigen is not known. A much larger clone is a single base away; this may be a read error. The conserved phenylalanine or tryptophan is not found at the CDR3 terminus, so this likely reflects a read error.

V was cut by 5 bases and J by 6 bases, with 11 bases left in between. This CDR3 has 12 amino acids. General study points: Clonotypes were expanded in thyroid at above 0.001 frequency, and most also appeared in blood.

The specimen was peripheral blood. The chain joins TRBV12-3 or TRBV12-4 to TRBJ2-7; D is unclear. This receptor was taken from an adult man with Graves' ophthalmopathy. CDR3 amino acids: CASSLLATEQYC. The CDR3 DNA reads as TGTGCCAGCAGTCTGCTCGCGACCGAGCAGTACTGC.